The rows below give T cell receptor beta chains drawn from one sample of a study of tumor and adjacent non-tumor tissue in lung cancer. One entry per CDR3 protein, called by TCRdb with MiXCR from the multiplex PCR reads. The sample records roughly 74,000 distinct CDR3 sequences, over 60% being singletons. Sequenced: distant non-tumor lung tissue. These receptors all stem from a man aged 65 to 85 with non-small cell lung cancer. The conserved cysteine and the conserved F or W are not part of the CDR3 here.

CDR3	length	V	J
ASSLEFVSVDNEQF	14	TRBV7-8	TRBJ2-1
ASSPGVGTGELF	12	TRBV6-5	TRBJ2-2
SVVRAGPTQEQY	12	TRBV29-1	TRBJ2-7
SVVLLGGDEQY	11	TRBV29-1	TRBJ2-7
SAWITGGEDYDYT	13	TRBV20-1	TRBJ1-2
ASSYSPRGNTEAF	13	TRBV6-5	TRBJ1-1
ASNTGPSSYEQY	12	TRBV12-3/TRBV12-4	TRBJ2-7
ASLFNPGPQETQY	13	TRBV5-1	TRBJ2-5
GVIEQGAGGNT	11	TRBV29-1	TRBJ1-2
ASKLGLAGSYQY	12	TRBV28	TRBJ2-7
ASTYPGASGQETQY	14	TRBV6-6	TRBJ2-5
ASNLVGETQY	10	TRBV7-9	TRBJ2-5
ASRDRAYYGFT	11	TRBV28	TRBJ1-2
VSQRNLGADTQY	12	TRBV6-2/TRBV6-3	TRBJ2-3
ASRYPGHSSHEQF	13	TRBV10-2	TRBJ2-1
AGSLHMGYGYT	11	TRBV11-3	TRBJ1-2
ANSPKVGNSCNEQF	14	TRBV6-2/TRBV6-3	TRBJ2-1
ASRGGVRNIQY	11	TRBV12-3/TRBV12-4	TRBJ2-4
AWRRQGTFYGYT	12	TRBV30	TRBJ1-2
ASMRAPRAGYT	11	TRBV6-5	TRBJ1-2
ARRYRDLVAWELF	13	TRBV11-2	TRBJ2-2
TSSYSGADTQY	11	TRBV6-2/TRBV6-3	TRBJ2-3
AIREADHYGYT	11	TRBV10-3	TRBJ1-2
ASSLQWPPYEQY	12	TRBV5-5	TRBJ2-7
ASNSGTEVRDTQY	13	TRBV12-3/TRBV12-4	TRBJ2-3
VSNRTANNSPLH	12	TRBV6-6	TRBJ1-6
ASSRHWNEQF	10	TRBV6-2/TRBV6-3	TRBJ2-1
GLVQLAGETQY	11	TRBV29-1	TRBJ2-5
ASKTEGDSPLH	11	TRBV6-5	TRBJ1-6
ASSWTGTYTEAF	12	TRBV5-1	TRBJ1-1
ASSLDGRAETRY	12	TRBV11-2	TRBJ2-5
ASSSQGRDQPQH	12	TRBV2	TRBJ1-5
ASRPGTVTYNEQF	13	TRBV4-3	TRBJ2-1
ASSQTENKPQH	11	TRBV6-6	TRBJ1-5
ASSFQGGNSPLH	12	TRBV7-9	TRBJ1-6
AISIGGETQY	10	TRBV10-3	TRBJ2-5
ARSTWGEQY	9	TRBV6-2/TRBV6-3	TRBJ2-7
ASSSSPRGGETQY	13	TRBV7-8	TRBJ2-5